Below, 23 T cell receptor beta chains from the same sample are listed, as sequenced in a study of immune characterization of retroperitoneal liposarcoma. Using its own MiXCR run on the PCR reads, TCRdb lists one record per CDR3 protein. The sample shows over 3,000 distinct CDR3 sequences, 25% to 30% of them seen only once. Sequencing used tumor tissue. These receptors all stem from a female donor with retroperitoneal liposarcoma.

This clonotype is medium-sized (0.01 to 0.1%) in the sample. The rearrangement uses TRBV10-1 and TRBJ2-3; D is unresolved. The germline V and J ends were trimmed by 4 bases and 2 bases, with 7 bases remaining between them. The CDR3 runs 13 residues. Germline-derived CDR1 and CDR2 are WNHNN and SYGVQD (reference sequence). The CDR3 spells CASSATVTDTQYF. The CDR3 DNA sequence: TGCGCCAGCAGTGCTACGGTCACAGATACGCAGTATTTT.

By sample fraction, this clonotype is medium-sized. The chain carries TRBV6-6 and TRBJ2-5; D assignment may be TRBD1 or TRBD2 (6 bases each). The germline V gene encodes CDR1 MNHNY and CDR2 SVGAGI (reference sequence). There are 13 residues in the CDR3. V was trimmed by 9 bases and J by 4 bases, leaving 15 bases between them. CDR3 loop: CASRRGAGETQYF. CDR3 nucleotide sequence: TGTGCCAGTCGAAGGGGGGCCGGAGAGACCCAGTACTTC.

The rearrangement uses TRBV6-9 and TRBJ2-1, with unresolved D. The DNA end favors TRBJ2-7, so the J call may be wrong. The length of the CDR3 is 14 residues. CDR1 is MNHGY, CDR2 SVAAGI, per germline. CDR3 loop: CASSYSGDYDEQYF. As DNA, the CDR3 is TGTGCCAGCAGTTATAGTGGGGATTACGATGAGCAGTACTTC.

This clonotype is large (0.1 to 1%) within its sample. The rearrangement joins TRBV10-2 to TRBJ2-7, with D tentatively TRBD2 (6 bases). The germline V and J ends were trimmed by 6 bases and 6 bases, with 27 bases remaining between them. The germline gives CDR1 WSHSY, CDR2 SAAADI. The CDR3 extends over 17 amino acids. The CDR3 protein is CASSLTSRAAGWGEQYF. CDR3 coding DNA: TGCGCCAGCAGCCTCACAAGCAGGGCGGCGGGGTGGGGCGAGCAGTACTTC.

This chain connects TRBV11-2 to TRBJ1-1; unclear D gene. V lost 5 bases, J lost 3 bases, and 16 bases lay in between. The CDR3 is made up of 15 amino acids. The germline CDR1 and CDR2 sequences are SGHAT and FQNNGV. CDR3 sequence (DNA): TGTGCCAGCAGCCCTGGTCCAAGGCAGCACACTGAAGCTTTCTTT. It is translated as CASSPGPRQHTEAFF.

This clonotype was recorded a few times. The chain employs TRBV7-3 and TRBJ2-3, with a possible D match to TRBD2 (9 bases). This CDR3 is built from 16 residues. Germline assignment: CDR1 SGHTA and CDR2 FQGTGA. V lost 3 bases to trimming and J lost 5 bases, with 18 bases between them. The CDR3 loop is CASSLRPSGTGDTQYF. The CDR3, as DNA: TGTGCCAGCAGCTTGCGTCCTAGCGGGACAGGAGATACGCAGTATTTT.

This clonotype is judged large. The chain has TRBV7-2 and TRBJ2-5; no reliable D call. The DNA end is a closer match to TRBJ2-7, so the J assignment may be wrong. CDR1 is SGHTA and CDR2 is FQGNSA in the germline V gene. The CDR3 has 11 amino acids. DNA for the CDR3: TGTGCCAGCAGCTTATTGAACGAGCAGTACTTC. This codes for CASSLLNEQYF.

This rearrangement joins TRBV12-3 or TRBV12-4 to TRBJ2-5, with D perhaps matching TRBD1 (5 bases). CDR3 length equals 14 residues. The V and J ends lost 3 bases and 3 bases respectively, with 11 bases between them. CDR3 nucleotide sequence: TGTGCCAGCAGTTTTCGACAGAGTGAAGAGACCCAGTACTTC. The encoded protein is CASSFRQSEETQYF.

This clonotype is classed as medium-sized. The chain joins TRBV27 to TRBJ2-3; 12 bases map to TRBD2. Germline V gene lookup returns CDR1 MNHEY and CDR2 SMNVEV (reference sequence). V was pared by 7 bases and J by 6 bases, with 17 bases of the junction left unmatched. The CDR3 is 18 residues long. CDR3 nucleotide sequence: TGTGCCAGCAAAAGTGGGACTAGCGGGCCTCACCCCGCGGATACGCAGTATTTT. This sequence encodes CASKSGTSGPHPADTQYF.

V gene TRBV6-5 combines with J gene TRBJ2-5, with a possible D match to TRBD1 (5 bases). Germline-derived CDR1 and CDR2 are MNHEY and SVGAGI. V shed 3 bases and J shed 1 base, with 9 bases lying between them. This CDR3 is built from 14 residues. The CDR3 region is CASSYYDSQETQYF. The CDR3 region has the DNA TGTGCCAGCAGTTATTATGACAGCCAAGAGACCCAGTACTTC.

This clonotype appeared a few times. V is TRBV6-1 and J is TRBJ2-7; possibly TRBD1 or TRBD2 for D (5 bases each). The CDR3 runs to 15 residues. V gave up 2 bases and J gave up 2 bases, with 13 bases separating them. Germline CDR1 MNHNS, CDR2 SASEGT. Written as DNA, the CDR3 is TGTGCCAGCAGTGAAAGGGGAACCGGGGCCTACGAGCAGTACTTC. Translating it yields CASSERGTGAYEQYF.

In the case of this clonotype: A much larger clone lies a single base off, so this may be a read error. The genes are TRBV15 and TRBJ2-5; D is uncertain. TRBJ2-1 matches the DNA end more closely, so the J call is doubtful. The germline V gene has CDR1 LNHNV and CDR2 YYDKDF (reference sequence). The CDR3 contains 12 residues. The CDR3 region has the DNA TGTGCCACCAGCAGCGGTCAAGAGACCCAGTTCTTC. It yields the protein CATSSGQETQFF.

On this clonotype itself: This clone may be a read error of a much larger clone one base away. The chain employs TRBV12-3 or TRBV12-4 and TRBJ2-5; TRBD2 aligns across 12 bases. The CDR3 length is 14 residues. J gave up 11 bases and V 1 base, and 5 bases lay outside the gene matches. The CDR3: CASSLGLAGDEQYF. For the CDR3, the DNA is TGTGCCAGCAGTTTAGGACTAGCGGGAGATGAGCAGTACTTC.

The J gene is TRBJ2-1, the V gene TRBV5-4; D unresolved. Trimming took 4 bases from V and 5 from J, leaving 7 bases between them. This CDR3 has 12 amino acids. In germline, CDR1 is SGHNT, CDR2 YYREEE (reference sequence). Written as DNA, the CDR3 is TGTGCCAGCAGCCCCGACGACAATGAGCAGTTCTTC. Its translation: CASSPDDNEQFF.

This clonotype is labeled large. This rearrangement joins TRBV28 to TRBJ2-4; no reliable D call. The length of the CDR3 is 13 residues. Germline V lookup: CDR1 MDHEN, CDR2 SYDVKM. V lost 7 bases and J 2 bases, leaving 9 bases between the germline ends. CDR3 in DNA: TGTGCCAGCAAAGCGCGGTCCAAAAACATTCAGTACTTC. Amino acids: CASKARSKNIQYF.

The chain carries TRBV5-6 and TRBJ1-2, with a tentative D call TRBD1 (5 bases). The CDR3 loop spans 13 amino acids. The germline gives CDR1 SGHDT, CDR2 YYEEEE. With 0 bases removed from V and 8 bases from J, the gap between germline ends came to 11 bases. In DNA form, the CDR3 reads TGTGCCAGCAGCTTGGGGAGGGACCCAGGCTACACCTTC. Amino acid sequence: CASSLGRDPGYTF.

This clonotype has just a few counts. The rearrangement uses TRBV11-3 and TRBJ2-2; 8 nucleotides agree with TRBD1. Germline V gene data show CDR1 as SGHNT and CDR2 as YENEEA. CDR3 length equals 16 residues. J gave up 3 bases and V 4 bases, and 7 bases lay outside the gene matches. CDR3 nucleotide sequence: TGTGCCAGCAGCTCCAGACAGGGGTTCTACACCGGGGAGCTGTTTTTT. Translation: CASSSRQGFYTGELFF.

Sample share makes this clonotype medium-sized. The rearrangement links TRBV7-2 to TRBJ2-7; TRBD2 matches at 10 bases. The V and J ends lost 0 bases and 0 bases, in that order; junction bases with no gene match: 8. The CDR3 sequence is 18 residues long. Germline values: CDR1 SGHTA, CDR2 FQGNSA. CDR3 protein: CASSLASSGSSYSYEQYF. CDR3 coding DNA: TGTGCCAGCAGCTTAGCTTCTAGCGGGAGTTCCTACTCCTACGAGCAGTACTTC.

This clonotype counts as medium-sized (0.01 to 0.1%). The chain joins TRBV6-1 to TRBJ2-5, with D maybe TRBD1 (5 bases). The last part of the DNA fits TRBJ2-1 better; the J call may be wrong. CDR1 MNHNS and CDR2 SASEGT come from the germline V gene. The CDR3 has 12 residues. CDR3 bases: TGTGCCAGCAGAGACAGTTCCCGTGAGCAGTTCTTC. This encodes CASRDSSREQFF.

Turning to this clonotype: A read error is possible here, since a much larger clone lies one base away. The genes are TRBV6-1 and TRBJ2-1, with a tentative D call TRBD1 (5 bases). The J call may not be correct, given that the DNA end is closer to TRBJ2-7. The CDR3 is 13 amino acids. Germline V gene lookup returns CDR1 MNHNS and CDR2 SASEGT. DNA of the CDR3: TGTGTCAGCAGTCAGGGAATCGGATATGAGCAGTACTTC. Translated, it gives CVSSQGIGYEQYF.

Within the sample, this clonotype is medium-sized. CDR3 sequence (DNA): TGTGCCAGCAGTGCACGGTCTCCGGGACTAGCGGGACAAGAGACCCAGTACTTC. Residues: CASSARSPGLAGQETQYF. V is TRBV6-1 and J is TRBJ2-5; 13 nucleotides match TRBD2. Unmatched junction bases numbered 10, after V lost 4 bases and J lost 2 bases. This CDR3 has 18 residues. CDR1 is MNHNS, CDR2 SASEGT, per germline.

This clonotype has only a few counts. The rearrangement uses TRBV14 and TRBJ2-1; 11 bases agree with TRBD2. The tail of the sequence fits TRBJ2-7 better, so the J call may be wrong. Germline V gene lookup returns CDR1 SGHDN and CDR2 FVKESK. The CDR3 runs to 15 residues. The CDR3 reads CASSQGTSGFYEQYF. In nucleotides, the CDR3 is TGTGCCAGCAGCCAGGGGACTAGCGGCTTTTACGAGCAGTACTTC.

In nucleotides, the CDR3 is TGCAGTGCTATCACGGGGCGGAGCTCCTACAATGAGCAGTTCTTC. Its protein product is CSAITGRSSYNEQFF. The chain joins TRBV20-1 to TRBJ2-1; perhaps D is TRBD1 or TRBD2 (5 bases each). Germline CDR1 and CDR2: DFQATT and SNEGSKA (reference sequence). The CDR3 has 15 residues. V lost 4 bases, J lost 0 bases, and 13 bases lay in between.